One sample yielded the 22 T cell receptor beta chains listed below, sequenced in a study of T cell repertoires in cytomegalovirus infection. One entry per CDR3 protein, called by TCRdb with MiXCR from the reads. This table has approximately 500,000 distinct CDR3 sequences, over 9% appearing once. Sequenced sample: PBMCs. These receptors all stem from a human donor in good health (CMV status not recorded). Some clones in this sample may be carry-over from other donors' samples.

This clonotype was counted only a few times. The gene calls are TRBV28 and TRBJ2-7; TRBD1 or TRBD2 may be the D gene (5 bases each). The germline CDR1 and CDR2 sequences are MDHEN and SYDVKM. The length of the CDR3 is 14 residues. Trimming pared 2 bases from V and 2 bases from J, leaving 10 bases between. The CDR3 DNA follows: TGTGCCAGCAGTTTAGGGACGAAAACCTACGAGCAGTACTTC. Residues: CASSLGTKTYEQYF.

This clonotype was found a few times. The chain uses TRBV9 and TRBJ2-3; 10 nucleotides align to TRBD2. The V segment lost 4 bases and the J segment 5 bases; nucleotides outside the gene matches: 10. Germline V gives CDR1 SGDLS, CDR2 YYNGEE. The CDR3 sequence is 16 residues long. In nucleotides, the CDR3 is TGTGCCAGCAGCCCTCGAGCGGGAGGGCTCGGAGATACGCAGTATTTT. Its translation: CASSPRAGGLGDTQYF.

The table lists this clonotype with many counts. V gene TRBV28 combines with J gene TRBJ2-1; no reliable D call. The ends were cut back, 3 bases at V and 6 bases at J, with 9 bases in the middle. The CDR3 has 13 amino acids. Germline CDR1 is MDHEN and CDR2 is SYDVKM. CDR3: CASSFDLGNEQFF. The DNA for the CDR3 is TGTGCCAGCAGTTTCGACCTGGGCAATGAGCAGTTCTTC.

The chain links TRBV6-5 to TRBJ1-3; 9 positions match TRBD1. This CDR3 contains 16 residues. V was pared by 5 bases and J by 4 bases, with 9 bases of the junction left unmatched. Germline CDR1 and CDR2: MNHEY and SVGAGI. For the CDR3, the DNA is TGTGCCAGCAGTAAAGGGCGACAGGGGGGAGGAAACACCATATATTTT. Translating it yields CASSKGRQGGGNTIYF.

The table lists this clonotype with a few counts. The J gene is TRBJ1-1, the V gene TRBV6-5; D call uncertain. Germline CDR1 MNHEY, CDR2 SVGAGI. The CDR3 is 13 residues long. The ends were cut back, 0 bases at V and 8 bases at J, with 10 bases in the middle. The DNA of the CDR3 is TGTGCCAGCAGTTACTCGTTAGGTTCAGAAGCTTTCTTT. Its translation is CASSYSLGSEAFF.

This clonotype was seen a few times. This chain joins TRBV19 and TRBJ1-1; D is possibly TRBD1 (5 bases). The CDR3 covers 15 residues. Trimming took 4 bases from V and 1 from J, leaving 13 bases between them. Per the germline V gene, CDR1 is LNHDA and CDR2 is SQIVND (reference sequence). CDR3 sequence: CASSTPGQSNTEAFF. As DNA, the CDR3 is TGTGCCAGTAGTACCCCGGGGCAGTCGAACACTGAAGCTTTCTTT.

This clonotype was counted many times. V gene TRBV11-2 combines with J gene TRBJ2-2; D might be TRBD1 (6 bases). CDR3 length: 16 residues. V lost 4 bases to trimming and J lost 2 bases, with 14 bases between them. The germline CDR1 and CDR2 sequences are SGHAT and FQNNGV. CDR3 DNA sequence: TGTGCCAGCAGCTCACAGGGACGGCTAAACACCGGGGAGCTGTTTTTT. Encoded protein: CASSSQGRLNTGELFF.

Concerning this clonotype: A much larger clone lies a single base off, so this may be a read error. V usage is TRBV29-1 and J usage is TRBJ2-7; 8 bases are a match to TRBD1. CDR1 and CDR2 from the germline V gene are SQVTM and ANQGSEA. The junction had 3 bases not matched to a gene; V was cut back by 7 bases and J by 4 bases. The length of the CDR3 is 11 residues. Here the CDR3 reads CSARTGYEQYF. The CDR3 DNA reads TGCAGCGCAAGGACAGGGTACGAGCAGTACTTC.

Only a few counts were recorded for this clonotype. V and J are TRBV9 and TRBJ1-2, with D tentatively TRBD1 (6 bases). Germline V CDR1 and CDR2: SGDLS, YYNGEE. Trimming took 0 bases from V and 8 from J, leaving 17 bases between them. The CDR3 is 15 residues long. The CDR3 coding sequence is TGTGCCAGCAGCGTAGCGTCACAGGGAGGGGGAGGCTACACCTTC. Its protein product is CASSVASQGGGGYTF.

At least ten counts were recorded for this clonotype. V gene TRBV7-2 combines with J gene TRBJ1-5; D is perhaps TRBD1 (6 bases). The ends were cut back, 5 bases at V and 3 bases at J, with 11 bases in the middle. CDR1 SGHTA and CDR2 FQGNSA come from the germline V gene. The CDR3 spans 14 residues. This CDR3 is CASSLQGPNQPQHF. In DNA, the CDR3 is TGTGCCAGCAGCCTACAGGGCCCCAATCAGCCCCAGCATTTT.

This clonotype was seen a handful of times. The rearrangement uses TRBV20-1 and TRBJ1-5, with D possibly being TRBD1 (5 bases). Germline assignment: CDR1 DFQATT and CDR2 SNEGSKA (reference sequence). The CDR3 sequence is 14 residues long. The V end lost 0 bases, the J end lost 3 bases, and 9 bases lay between the germline ends. In DNA, the CDR3 is TGCAGTGCTAGAGATCCCAGGGACAATCAGCCCCAGCATTTT. This gives the protein CSARDPRDNQPQHF.

The table lists this clonotype with a few counts. The chain combines TRBV13 with TRBJ2-1; D remains unclear. Trimming took 5 bases from V and 10 from J, leaving 15 bases between them. This CDR3 comprises 13 residues. The germline CDR1 and CDR2 sequences are PRHDT and FYEKMQ (reference sequence). The CDR3 sequence: CASSATENSEQFF. CDR3 coding DNA: TGTGCCAGCAGCGCTACTGAGAACAGCGAGCAGTTCTTC.

Note on this clonotype: A read error is possible here, since a much larger clone lies one base away. This chain uses TRBV6-5 with TRBJ2-2; 8 nucleotides agree with TRBD1. Germline CDR1 MNHEY, CDR2 SVGAGI. The CDR3 length is 14 residues. CDR3 in DNA: TGTGCCAGCAGCCTTGACAGGGGAGGTGGGGGGCTGTTTTTT. Its translation: CASSLDRGGGGLFF.

The V gene is TRBV11-2, the J gene TRBJ2-7, with D tentatively TRBD1 (6 bases). The germline CDR1 and CDR2 sequences are SGHAT and FQNNGV. This CDR3 region has 12 residues. V was clipped by 5 bases and J by 7 bases, with 12 bases between them. DNA for the CDR3: TGTGCCAGCAGCCTGACAGGTCGTGAGCAGTACTTC. It encodes CASSLTGREQYF.

This chain links TRBV3-1 with TRBJ1-4, with D unclear. CDR3 length: 14 residues. V was clipped by 0 bases and J by 5 bases, with 7 bases between them. Germline loops: CDR1 LGHDT, CDR2 YNNKEL (reference sequence). CDR3 sequence: CASSQDLTNEKLFF. The CDR3 coding sequence is TGTGCCAGCAGCCAAGATCTAACGAATGAAAAACTGTTTTTT.

The V call is TRBV16, the J call TRBJ1-2, with no clear D. From germline, CDR1 is KGHSY and CDR2 FQNENV. V shed 0 bases and J shed 1 base, with 9 bases lying between them. The length of the CDR3 is 15 residues. CDR3 in amino acids: CASSQSVGSNYGYTF. The DNA for the CDR3 is TGTGCCAGCAGCCAATCGGTCGGCAGTAACTATGGCTACACCTTC.

This clonotype was seen repeatedly, ten times or more. The chain combines TRBV10-3 with TRBJ1-4; D remains unclear. CDR1 and CDR2 (germline): ENHRY, SYGVKD. The CDR3 has 14 amino acids. The V gene lost 3 bases and the J gene lost 0 bases, with 5 bases spanning the gap. CDR3 bases: TGTGCCATCAGTGACAGAACAACTAATGAAAAACTGTTTTTT. This codes for CAISDRTTNEKLFF.

This clonotype was detected ten times or more. J is TRBJ2-7 and V is TRBV29-1; 8 nucleotides match TRBD1. V lost 5 bases, J lost 3 bases, and 6 bases stayed unmatched. The germline gives CDR1 SQVTM, CDR2 ANQGSEA. The CDR3 length is 13 residues. For the CDR3, the DNA is TGCAGCGTTCGGGACAGGAATTTCTACGAGCAGTACTTC. This codes for CSVRDRNFYEQYF.

This clonotype was observed a few times. J is TRBJ2-7 and V is TRBV7-8; 11 positions match TRBD2. Unmatched junction bases numbered 6, after V lost 2 bases and J lost 6 bases. The CDR3 loop spans 15 amino acids. The germline V gene encodes CDR1 SGHVS and CDR2 FQNEAQ. CDR3 nucleotides: TGTGCCAGCAGCTTATTAGCGGGAGGGAATCGCGAGCAGTACTTC. Translating gives CASSLLAGGNREQYF.

Only a few counts were recorded for this clonotype. J is TRBJ2-5 and V is TRBV4-1; 8 nucleotides line up with TRBD2. Trimming took 5 bases from V and 1 from J; bases not matched to a gene: 12. Germline V CDR1 and CDR2: MGHRA, YSYEKL. The CDR3 consists of 17 residues. In DNA, the CDR3 is TGCGCCAGCAGCGTCCGGGGAGCGGGGGCGTTCCAAGAGACCCAGTACTTC. It is translated as CASSVRGAGAFQETQYF.

This clonotype was picked up many times. The rearrangement uses TRBV12-3 or TRBV12-4 and TRBJ2-3, with D maybe TRBD2 (6 bases). The CDR3 extends over 14 amino acids. V lost 6 bases and J lost 2, with 12 bases in between. CDR3 in DNA: TGTGCCAGCAGGCGGGGAATATTCACAGATACGCAGTATTTT. Translation: CASRRGIFTDTQYF.

This clonotype has only a few counts. The V call is TRBV10-3, the J call TRBJ2-5; 8 nucleotides match TRBD2. CDR3 size: 16 residues. In germline, CDR1 is ENHRY, CDR2 SYGVKD. V was clipped by 2 bases and J by 4 bases; unmatched bases: 9. The CDR3 sequence is CAISENFSGKVETQYF. In DNA, the CDR3 is TGTGCCATCAGTGAGAATTTTAGCGGGAAGGTAGAGACCCAGTACTTC.